This TCR beta chain is drawn from a study of shared clonotypes between healthy human individuals. The assay was run at deep level. The team ran DNA from unsorted PBMCs on ten immunoSEQ deep assay plates for sequencing. Some clones are missing from TCRdb's copy, which holds only in-frame ones; the method was immunoSEQ multiplex PCR. The table has more than 450,000 clones, around 74% seen once; the top ten hold approximately 12%. For unsorted samples, genomic DNA was extracted from around 96 million PBMCs. The CDR3 spans 16 residues. J gave up 4 bases and V 4 bases, and 8 bases lay outside the gene matches. CDR1 and CDR2 from the germline V gene are KGHSH and LQKENI. About this clone itself: The antigen is not known.

Study findings and constraints: Sequencing depth was expected to affect clonotype sharing among donors.

The chain has TRBV18 and TRBJ2-3; the match to TRBD2 covers 10 bases. The origin of this receptor is a middle-aged woman in good health. Some clones in this sample may be carry-over from other donors' samples. The sequenced sample consisted of PBMCs. CDR3 region: CASSQSLAGVSDTQYF. CDR3 sequence (DNA): TGTGCCAGCTCACAATCGCTAGCGGGAGTCTCAGATACGCAGTATTTT. The full variable domain, its missing parts supplied by reference TRBV18 and TRBJ2-3, is NAGVMQNPRHLVRRRGQEARLRCSPMKGHSHVYWYRQLPEEGLKFMVYLQKENIIDESGMPKERFSAEFPKEGPSILRIQQVVRGDSAAYFCASSQSLAGVSDTQYFGPGTRLTVL.